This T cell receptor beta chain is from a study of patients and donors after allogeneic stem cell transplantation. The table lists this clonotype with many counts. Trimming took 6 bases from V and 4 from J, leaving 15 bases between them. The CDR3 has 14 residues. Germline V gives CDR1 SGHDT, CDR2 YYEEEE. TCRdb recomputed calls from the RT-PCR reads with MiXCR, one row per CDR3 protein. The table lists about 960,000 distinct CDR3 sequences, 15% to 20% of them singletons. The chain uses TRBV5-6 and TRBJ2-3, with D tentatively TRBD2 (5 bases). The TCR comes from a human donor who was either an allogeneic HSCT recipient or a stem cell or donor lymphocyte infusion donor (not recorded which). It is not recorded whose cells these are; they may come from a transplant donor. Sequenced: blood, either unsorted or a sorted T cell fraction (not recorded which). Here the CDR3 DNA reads TGTGCCAGCACGACGGGATCTGCGGCAGATACGCAGTATTTT. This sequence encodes CASTTGSAADTQYF.